The 5 T cell receptor beta chains below all came from one sample that was sequenced in a study of blood T cell repertoires in COVID-19. Here immunoSEQ multiplex PCR was the method, and the copy in TCRdb shows in-frame clones only, minus some. Of about 140,000 clones listed, more than 60% are singletons. Sequencing input: peripheral blood. These receptor sequences come from a man aged 45-65 years with acute or convalescent COVID-19.

The rearrangement joins TRBV5-1 to TRBJ2-7; D may be TRBD2 (5 bases). Trimming cost V 4 bases and J 5 bases, with 16 bases left between them. The germline V gene encodes CDR1 SGHRS and CDR2 YFSETQ. CDR3 length: 14 amino acids. In DNA form, the CDR3 reads TGCGCCAGCAGCGCCGGACTTTCCTTAGACGAGCAGTACTTC. Its translation is CASSAGLSLDEQYF.

V usage is TRBV25-1 and J usage is TRBJ1-6; D might be TRBD1 (6 bases). The length of the CDR3 is 15 residues. CDR1 MGHDK and CDR2 SYGVNS come from the germline V gene. The V and J ends lost 5 bases and 6 bases respectively, with 14 bases between them. CDR3 region: CASSPRTGFNSPLHF. Here the CDR3 DNA reads TGTGCCAGCAGTCCACGAACAGGGTTTAATTCACCCCTCCACTTT. Full variable domain (missing parts from reference TRBV25-1 and TRBJ1-6): EADIYQTPRYLVIGTGKKITLECSQTMGHDKMYWYQQDPGMELHLIHYSYGVNSTEKGDLSSESTVSRIRTEHFPLTLESARPSHTSQYLCASSPRTGFNSPLHFGNGTRLTVT.

The rearrangement uses TRBV7-6 and TRBJ1-1, with D possibly being TRBD1 (6 bases). CDR1 is SGHVS, CDR2 FNYEAQ, per germline. The ends were cut back, 1 base at V and 1 base at J, with 10 bases in the middle. The CDR3 contains 15 residues. CDR3 protein: CASSLVGGGNTEAFF. The CDR3 bases are TGTGCCAGCAGCTTAGTGGGAGGGGGGAACACTGAAGCTTTCTTT.

This clone was observed a handful of times. This sample also contains other DNA sequences that code for the same CDR3. This chain links TRBV5-1 with TRBJ2-1, with 7 bases matching TRBD1. After removal of 0 bases from V and 8 bases from J, the junction contained 2 bases not matched to a gene. Germline loops: CDR1 SGHRS, CDR2 YFSETQ. This CDR3 is built from 13 residues. CDR3 nucleotides: TGCGCCAGCAGCTTGGGACAGGGCGATGAGCAGTTCTTC. Translating gives CASSLGQGDEQFF.

V usage is TRBV6-1 and J usage is TRBJ1-1, with 7 bases fitting TRBD1. The ends lost 1 base at V and 3 bases at J; junction bases unmatched: 5. CDR1 MNHNS and CDR2 SASEGT come from the germline V gene. The CDR3 is 15 amino acids. CDR3 protein: CASSEEHRGYTEAFF. DNA for the CDR3: TGTGCCAGCAGTGAAGAGCACAGGGGTTACACTGAAGCTTTCTTT.